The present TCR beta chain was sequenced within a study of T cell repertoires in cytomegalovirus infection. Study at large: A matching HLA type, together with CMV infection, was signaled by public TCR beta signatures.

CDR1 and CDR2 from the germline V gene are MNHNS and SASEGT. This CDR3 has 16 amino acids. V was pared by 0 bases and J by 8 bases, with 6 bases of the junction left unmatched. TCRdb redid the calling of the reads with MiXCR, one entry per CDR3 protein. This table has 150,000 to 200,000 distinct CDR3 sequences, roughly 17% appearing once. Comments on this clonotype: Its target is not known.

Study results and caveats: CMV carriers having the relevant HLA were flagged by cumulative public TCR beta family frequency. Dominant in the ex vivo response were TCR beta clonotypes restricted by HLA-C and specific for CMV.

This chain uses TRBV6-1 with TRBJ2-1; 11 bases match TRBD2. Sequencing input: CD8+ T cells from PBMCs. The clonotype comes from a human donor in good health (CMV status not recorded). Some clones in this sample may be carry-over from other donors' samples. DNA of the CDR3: TGTGCCAGCAGTGAAGCAGCTAGCGGGAGGTTCGATGAGCAGTTCTTC. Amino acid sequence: CASSEAASGRFDEQFF.